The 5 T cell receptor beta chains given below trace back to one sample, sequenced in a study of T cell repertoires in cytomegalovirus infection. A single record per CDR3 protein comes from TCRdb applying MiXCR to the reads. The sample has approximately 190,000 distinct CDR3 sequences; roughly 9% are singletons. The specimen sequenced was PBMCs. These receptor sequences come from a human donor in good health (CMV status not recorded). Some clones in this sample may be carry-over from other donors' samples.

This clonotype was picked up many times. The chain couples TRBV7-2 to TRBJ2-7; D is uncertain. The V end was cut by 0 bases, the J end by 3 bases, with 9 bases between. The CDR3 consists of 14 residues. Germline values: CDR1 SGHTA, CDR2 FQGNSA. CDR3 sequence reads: CASSLAQTNYEQYF. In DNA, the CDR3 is TGTGCCAGCAGCTTAGCGCAGACGAACTACGAGCAGTACTTC.

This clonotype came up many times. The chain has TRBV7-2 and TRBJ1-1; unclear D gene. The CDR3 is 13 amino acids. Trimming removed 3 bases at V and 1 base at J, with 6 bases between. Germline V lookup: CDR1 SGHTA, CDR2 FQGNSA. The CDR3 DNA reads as TGTGCCAGCAGCTTTTCCACGAACACTGAAGCTTTCTTT. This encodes CASSFSTNTEAFF.

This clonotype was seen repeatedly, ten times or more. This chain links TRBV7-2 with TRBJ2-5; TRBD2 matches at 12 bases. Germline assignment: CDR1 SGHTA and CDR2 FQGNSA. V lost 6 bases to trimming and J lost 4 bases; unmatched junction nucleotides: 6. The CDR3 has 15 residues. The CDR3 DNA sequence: TGTGCCAGCAGGGCTAGCGGGGGGGCCGGAGAGACCCAGTACTTC. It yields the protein CASRASGGAGETQYF.

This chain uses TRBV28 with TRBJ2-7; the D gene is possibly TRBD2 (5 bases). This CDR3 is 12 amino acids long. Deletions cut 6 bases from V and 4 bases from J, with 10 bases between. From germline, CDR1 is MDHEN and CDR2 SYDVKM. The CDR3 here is CASRLPGYEQYF. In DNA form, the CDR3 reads TGTGCCAGCAGACTGCCGGGGTACGAGCAGTACTTC. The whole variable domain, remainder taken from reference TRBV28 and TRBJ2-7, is DVKVTQSSRYLVKRTGEKVFLECVQDMDHENMFWYRQDPGLGLRLIYFSYDVKMKEKGDIPEGYSVSREKKERFSLILESASTNQTSMYLCASRLPGYEQYFGPGTRLTVT.

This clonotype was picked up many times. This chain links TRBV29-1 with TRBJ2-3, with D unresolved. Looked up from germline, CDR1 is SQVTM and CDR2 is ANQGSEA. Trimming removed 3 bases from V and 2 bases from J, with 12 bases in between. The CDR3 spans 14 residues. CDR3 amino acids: CSVDTGPNTDTQYF. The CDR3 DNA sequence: TGCAGCGTTGATACTGGGCCTAACACAGATACGCAGTATTTT.